The 13 T cell receptor beta chains in this list originate from one sample, sequenced in a study of T-cell reconstitution after alpha-beta-depleted transplantation in children. Construction of the TCRbeta library involved unique molecular identifiers. TCRdb reprocessed the PCR reads with MiXCR, giving one entry per CDR3 protein. The sample holds about 58,000 distinct CDR3 sequences, 35% to 55% seen once. The sample was PBMCs, mostly from graft donor cells, taken 360 days after TCRalphabeta/CD19-depleted stem cell transplant. These receptors all stem from a male patient aged 10-17 years who had a stem cell transplant for acute lymphoblastic leukemia, so the T cells may come from the graft donor.

The CDR3: CAISEPGTPKETQYF. The CDR3 DNA sequence: TGTGCCATCAGTGAGCCCGGGACACCTAAAGAGACCCAGTACTTC. V and J are TRBV10-3 and TRBJ2-5; weak D call: TRBD1 (6 bases). Germline lookup yields CDR1 ENHRY and CDR2 SYGVKD. Trimming pared 2 bases from V and 3 bases from J, leaving 13 bases between. There are 15 residues in the CDR3.

This clonotype was detected only a few times. The V gene is TRBV12-3 or TRBV12-4, the J gene TRBJ1-4; D unresolved. The germline V and J ends were trimmed by 4 bases and 13 bases, with 19 bases remaining between them. This CDR3 spans 14 amino acids. The CDR3 region has the DNA TGTGCCAGCAGTTCTGGTCCACCATACAAGAGACTGTTTTTT. Amino acids: CASSSGPPYKRLFF.

The chain uses TRBV20-1 and TRBJ2-1; 11 bases align to TRBD2. The germline gives CDR1 DFQATT, CDR2 SNEGSKA (reference sequence). The CDR3 runs to 15 residues. V shed 6 bases and J 5 bases; nucleotides not matched to a gene: 9. The CDR3, as DNA: TGCAGTGCCGAGAAACTAGCGGGGGAGGACAATGAGCAGTTCTTC. Translated: CSAEKLAGEDNEQFF.

This clonotype was recorded a few times. V and J are TRBV6-5 and TRBJ2-1; D tentatively fits TRBD1 or TRBD2 (5 bases each). The CDR3 has 14 amino acids. V was clipped by 2 bases and J by 2 bases, with 7 bases between them. The germline V gene has CDR1 MNHEY and CDR2 SVGAGI. The CDR3 DNA follows: TGTGCCAGCAGTTACCGGGGCGCCTACAATGAGCAGTTCTTC. It encodes CASSYRGAYNEQFF.

This chain joins TRBV27 and TRBJ2-7; D gene unclear. CDR3 length equals 13 residues. The V end was cut by 5 bases, the J end by 3 bases, with 11 bases between. The germline gives CDR1 MNHEY, CDR2 SMNVEV (reference sequence). CDR3 residues: CASSLATRYEQYF. In DNA, the CDR3 is TGTGCCAGCAGTCTCGCGACCCGCTACGAGCAGTACTTC.

The sample holds a few counts of this clonotype. V and J are TRBV28 and TRBJ2-3; 7 nucleotides align to TRBD1. Trimming at V came to 5 bases and at J to 2 bases, leaving 7 bases not matched to a gene. The CDR3 is 15 residues long. The germline CDR1 and CDR2 sequences are MDHEN and SYDVKM. The CDR3 region has the DNA TGTGCCAGCAGTCCGGACAGGACGTACACAGATACGCAGTATTTT. Translating gives CASSPDRTYTDTQYF.

This clonotype came up once. The junction departs from germline at one end; a sequencing error may be responsible. The chain has TRBV2 and TRBJ2-1, with 8 positions matching TRBD2. The length of the CDR3 is 16 residues. The V gene's germline CDR1 is SNHLY and CDR2 FYNNEI. CDR3 loop: CASIEKSGTSIYEQFF. Written as DNA, the CDR3 is TGTGCCAGCATTGAAAAATCCGGGACTAGTATCTATGAGCAGTTCTTC. The full variable domain, rest sourced from reference TRBV2 and TRBJ2-1, is EPEVTQTPSHQVTQMGQEVILRCVPISNHLYFYWYRQILGQKVEFLVSFYNNEISEKSEIFDDQFSVERPDGSNFTLKIRSTKLEDSAMYFCASIEKSGTSIYEQFFGPGTRLTVL.

V is TRBV6-2 or TRBV6-3 and J is TRBJ2-5, with TRBD1 identical over 8 bases. Germline V gives CDR1 MNHEY, CDR2 SVGEGT. CDR3 size: 13 residues. Unmatched junction bases numbered 1, after V lost 2 bases and J lost 5 bases. In nucleotides, the CDR3 is TGTGCCAGCAGTTACCGGACAGGGGAGACCCAGTACTTC. Protein: CASSYRTGETQYF.

V gene TRBV12-3 or TRBV12-4 combines with J gene TRBJ2-7, with D hard to call. Trimming pared 3 bases from V and 1 base from J, leaving 7 bases between. CDR3 length: 13 amino acids. Here the CDR3 reads CASSFGRSYEQYF. CDR3 in DNA: TGTGCCAGCAGTTTCGGACGATCCTACGAGCAGTACTTC.

The chain couples TRBV12-3 or TRBV12-4 to TRBJ2-1, with TRBD1 matching 12 bases. The V and J ends lost 6 bases and 6 bases, in that order; junction bases with no gene match: 6. This CDR3 region has 15 residues. The CDR3 sequence is CASSLGQGARNEQFF. In DNA form, the CDR3 reads TGTGCCAGCAGCCTGGGACAGGGGGCGCGCAATGAGCAGTTCTTC.

At least ten counts were recorded for this clonotype. The chain links TRBV4-1 to TRBJ2-7; TRBD2 agrees at 10 bases. This CDR3 is 14 amino acids long. Germline lookup yields CDR1 MGHRA and CDR2 YSYEKL. J lost 7 bases, V lost 2 bases, and 5 bases had no gene match. The CDR3 here is CASSQLAGALEQYF. CDR3 coding DNA: TGCGCCAGCAGCCAACTAGCGGGAGCCCTGGAGCAGTACTTC.

The chain couples TRBV29-1 to TRBJ1-1, with TRBD1 matching over 9 bases. Looked up from germline, CDR1 is SQVTM and CDR2 is ANQGSEA. This CDR3 is built from 12 residues. After removal of 7 bases from V and 5 bases from J, the junction contained 5 bases not matched to a gene. The CDR3 reads CSARDRETEAFF. CDR3 sequence (DNA): TGCAGCGCCCGGGACAGGGAAACTGAAGCTTTCTTT. Full variable domain (outside the CDR3, taken from reference TRBV29-1 and TRBJ1-1): SAVISQKPSRDICQRGTSLTIQCQVDSQVTMMFWYRQQPGQSLTLIATANQGSEATYESGFVIDKFPISRPNLTFSTLTVSNMSPEDSSIYLCSARDRETEAFFGQGTRLTVV.

The chain employs TRBV29-1 and TRBJ2-3; D not certain. CDR3 length: 15 residues. Germline V gene lookup returns CDR1 SQVTM and CDR2 ANQGSEA. Deletions cut 7 bases from V and 2 bases from J, with 19 bases between. Here the CDR3 reads CSAQGLLLLTDTQYF. CDR3 nucleotide sequence: TGCAGCGCCCAAGGCCTCCTTCTGCTCACAGATACGCAGTATTTT.